The 9 T cell receptor beta chains below were found in one sample sequenced in a study of shared clonotypes between healthy human individuals. Libraries were prepared by immunoSEQ multiplex PCR; TCRdb keeps only in-frame clonotypes and omits some of them. The table lists 2.3 million or so clones, over 90% of them singletons. Sequencing was carried out using naive CD4+ T cells from PBMCs. Subset denoted: CD45RA+ positively selected. These receptors all stem from a man aged 18 to 29 in good health. Some clones in this sample may be carry-over from other donors' samples.

The J gene is TRBJ2-3, the V gene TRBV6-5, with unresolved D. Germline assignment: CDR1 MNHEY and CDR2 SVGAGI. V was pared by 0 bases and J by 8 bases, with 9 bases between. CDR3 length equals 13 residues. The CDR3: CASSYSRRVTQYF. CDR3 nucleotides: TGTGCCAGCAGTTACTCGAGAAGGGTTACGCAGTATTTT.

The chain couples TRBV6-5 to TRBJ1-6, with a possible D match to TRBD1 (5 bases). Germline lookup yields CDR1 MNHEY and CDR2 SVGAGI. The CDR3 is made up of 14 amino acids. V was trimmed by 2 bases and J by 8 bases, leaving 10 bases between them. The CDR3 sequence: CASSYVQDDSPLHF. For the CDR3, the DNA is TGTGCCAGCAGTTACGTACAGGACGATTCACCCCTCCACTTT.

The V gene is TRBV7-9, the J gene TRBJ2-7, with TRBD1 matching over 7 bases. The V and J ends lost 4 bases and 7 bases, in that order; junction bases with no gene match: 10. The CDR3 sequence is 14 residues long. Looked up from germline, CDR1 is SEHNR and CDR2 is FQNEAQ (reference sequence). CDR3 nucleotide sequence: TGTGCCAGCAGCTCCCTGAGGGGGCGTGGAGAGCAGTACTTC. The encoded protein is CASSSLRGRGEQYF.

Here the CDR3 reads CASSLPGQPYGYTF. For the CDR3, the DNA is TGTGCCAGCAGCCTCCCGGGACAGCCTTATGGCTACACCTTC. V is TRBV5-6 and J is TRBJ1-2; TRBD1 matches 7 bases. The CDR3 totals 14 residues. The germline CDR1 and CDR2 sequences are SGHDT and YYEEEE. The junction had 8 bases not matched to a gene; V was cut back by 4 bases and J by 5 bases.

V gene TRBV4-3 combines with J gene TRBJ1-4; D possibly corresponds to TRBD1 (6 bases). CDR1 and CDR2 from the germline V gene are LGHNA and YSLEER. This CDR3 spans 17 amino acids. Trimming cost V 0 bases and J 5 bases, with 16 bases left between them. The DNA for the CDR3 is TGCGCCAGCAGCCAAGAATACAGGGCCATTTCCAATGAAAAACTGTTTTTT. Encoded protein: CASSQEYRAISNEKLFF.

Here the CDR3 reads CASSPLSGSGTDTQYF. The CDR3 DNA reads as TGTGCCAGCAGCCCTTTAAGCGGGAGCGGCACAGATACGCAGTATTTT. The chain joins TRBV27 to TRBJ2-3; 8 nucleotides match TRBD2. The J segment lost 1 base and the V segment lost 6 bases, leaving 9 bases of the junction unmatched. CDR1 and CDR2 from the germline V gene are MNHEY and SMNVEV (reference sequence). The CDR3 is 16 residues long.

V and J are TRBV5-4 and TRBJ1-1; D gene uncertain. The CDR3 has 15 residues. Germline CDR1 reads SGHNT; CDR2 reads YYREEE (reference sequence). With 0 bases removed from V and 0 bases from J, the gap between germline ends came to 9 bases. This CDR3 is CASSLAGSMNTEAFF. CDR3 sequence (DNA): TGTGCCAGCAGCTTGGCGGGCAGCATGAACACTGAAGCTTTCTTT.

The J gene is TRBJ1-1, the V gene TRBV7-3; 9 positions match TRBD1. The V gene end was trimmed by 0 bases and the J gene end by 3 bases; junction bases not matched to a gene: 5. CDR1 is SGHTA, CDR2 FQGTGA, per germline. The CDR3 length is 16 residues. CDR3 bases: TGTGCCAGCAGCTTAACGGGGGGACAGGGATACACTGAAGCTTTCTTT. Its translation: CASSLTGGQGYTEAFF.

The chain uses TRBV5-1 and TRBJ1-4, with unresolved D. The CDR3 sequence is 14 residues long. Per germline, CDR1 SGHRS and CDR2 YFSETQ. The ends were cut back, 0 bases at V and 4 bases at J, with 7 bases in the middle. CDR3: CASSLAGDNEKLFF. In DNA, the CDR3 is TGCGCCAGCAGCTTGGCCGGGGATAATGAAAAACTGTTTTTT.